This T cell receptor (beta chain) was identified in a study of blood T cell repertoires in COVID-19. The wider study: Researchers got acute and convalescent COVID-19 samples from the United States, Italy and Spain. From T cells, B-cell-depleted T cells, or PBMCs came the material, which was cDNA or gDNA.

Original data processing: Amplification of reference gene primers was used by the study to estimate nucleated cell counts. Sequenced by immunoSEQ multiplex PCR; TCRdb stores in-frame clones only, minus some. That table supplies the V and J calls and clone size; D and trimming were determined from the DNA. This sample has approximately 250,000 clones, with 80% to 90% found just once. Which cohort a participant joined came from the clinical history participants gave. CDR3 size: 14 residues. In germline, CDR1 is SEHNR, CDR2 FQNEAQ (reference sequence). The junction had 3 bases not matched to a gene; V was cut back by 3 bases and J by 7 bases.

This TCR came from a man aged 25 to 40 with acute COVID-19. The chain recombines TRBV7-9 with TRBJ1-4, with TRBD1 identical over 9 bases. Material: PBMCs or T cells enriched from blood (not recorded which). The CDR3 loop reads CASSFRTGAEKLFF. CDR3 in DNA: TGTGCCAGCAGCTTCAGGACAGGGGCTGAAAAACTGTTTTTT.